Each of the 25 T cell receptor beta chains below was sequenced from the same sample in a study of PD-1 blockade in classical Hodgkin lymphoma. TCRdb keeps only in-frame clones here, not all; method: immunoSEQ multiplex PCR. The sample has some 16,000 clones; roughly 60% are singletons. Relapse was seen in all patients after autologous stem cell transplantation, and brentuximab vedotin exposure was variable. Sequenced material: peripheral blood mononuclear cells (PBMCs), taken before the second cycle of nivolumab. The receptors originated from a human donor with classical Hodgkin lymphoma.

This clone occurred once. The V gene is TRBV7-2, the J gene TRBJ2-5; D is unclear. In germline, CDR1 is SGHTA, CDR2 FQGNSA. The CDR3 extends over 13 amino acids. The V gene lost 1 base and the J gene lost 5 bases, with 8 bases spanning the gap. CDR3 DNA: TGTGCCAGCAGCTTAGTGGCTAGGGAGACCCAGTACTTC. Its translation is CASSLVARETQYF.

By frequency in the sample, this clone is large. The chain has TRBV28 and TRBJ1-1, with D unresolved. The CDR3 is 15 residues long. Germline CDR1 reads MDHEN; CDR2 reads SYDVKM. V was shortened by 3 bases and J by 3 bases, with 14 bases between the two germline ends. CDR3 nucleotide sequence: TGTGCCAGCAGTTTTTCGAAGAGGAGATACACTGAAGCTTTCTTT. It translates to CASSFSKRRYTEAFF.

This clone occurred a few times. V usage is TRBV28 and J usage is TRBJ2-7; TRBD2 matches at 11 bases. Trimming at V came to 4 bases and at J to 4 bases, leaving 6 bases not matched to a gene. CDR3 length equals 15 residues. CDR1 and CDR2 from the germline V gene are MDHEN and SYDVKM. The CDR3 spells CASSSQTSGKYEQYF. As DNA, the CDR3 is TGTGCCAGCAGTTCCCAGACTAGCGGGAAGTACGAGCAGTACTTC.

This clone has only one observation. The V and J genes are TRBV27 and TRBJ2-2, with 8 bases matching TRBD2. Unmatched junction bases numbered 11, after V lost 3 bases and J lost 5 bases. There are 17 residues in the CDR3. The germline gives CDR1 MNHEY, CDR2 SMNVEV (reference sequence). The CDR3 DNA follows: TGTGCCAGCAGTTTGAGTAGAGCGGGAGTAGGGACCGGGGAGCTGTTTTTT. Its translation: CASSLSRAGVGTGELFF.

The chain links TRBV29-1 to TRBJ2-2, with D unclear. This CDR3 comprises 12 residues. CDR1 SQVTM and CDR2 ANQGSEA come from the germline V gene. Trimming pared 7 bases from V and 4 bases from J, leaving 10 bases between. The CDR3 DNA reads TGCAGCGCTTGGTTAGGCACCGGGGAGCTGTTTTTT. It yields the protein CSAWLGTGELFF.

The chain employs TRBV7-8 and TRBJ1-5, with TRBD1 matching 8 bases. The CDR3 loop spans 16 amino acids. The germline V gene has CDR1 SGHVS and CDR2 FQNEAQ. V trimming: 4 bases; J trimming: 0 bases; junction bases outside the gene matches: 5. CDR3 sequence reads: CASSSDREYSNQPQHF. CDR3 nucleotide sequence: TGTGCCAGCAGCTCGGACAGGGAGTATAGCAATCAGCCCCAGCATTTT. The full variable domain, in which reference TRBV7-8 and TRBJ1-5 provide the parts outside the CDR3, is GAGVSQSPRYKVAKRGQDVALRCDPISGHVSLFWYQQALGQGPEFLTYFQNEAQLDKSGLPSDRFFAERPEGSVSTLKIQRTQQEDSAVYLCASSSDREYSNQPQHFGDGTRLSIL.

The genes are TRBV28 and TRBJ2-3; D is ambiguous. The CDR3 has 15 residues. CDR1 is MDHEN and CDR2 is SYDVKM in the germline V gene. V lost 1 base and J 1 base, leaving 9 bases between the germline ends. CDR3: CASSLYSGRTDTQYF. Written as DNA, the CDR3 is TGTGCCAGCAGTTTATACTCTGGCCGCACAGATACGCAGTATTTT.

This clone was detected only once. J is TRBJ2-1 and V is TRBV6-6, with D perhaps TRBD2 (6 bases). Germline-derived CDR1 and CDR2 are MNHNY and SVGAGI (reference sequence). Deletions cut 7 bases from V and 9 bases from J, with 13 bases between. The CDR3 is 12 amino acids. The CDR3 nucleotides are TGTGCCAGCATCCCCGGGAGTGGTGAGCAGTTCTTC. It translates to CASIPGSGEQFF.

The rearrangement uses TRBV28 and TRBJ2-1; D is possibly TRBD1 (5 bases). The ends were cut back, 3 bases at V and 3 bases at J, with 18 bases in the middle. This CDR3 is built from 17 residues. The germline gives CDR1 MDHEN, CDR2 SYDVKM. The CDR3: CASSFRQRSPYYNEQFF. The CDR3 region has the DNA TGTGCCAGCAGTTTTCGACAGCGCTCCCCCTACTACAATGAGCAGTTCTTC.

This clone has just a few counts. The rearrangement uses TRBV28 and TRBJ2-7, with TRBD2 matching over 8 bases. The germline gives CDR1 MDHEN, CDR2 SYDVKM. The V gene end was trimmed by 6 bases and the J gene end by 1 base; junction bases not matched to a gene: 2. The CDR3 is 13 amino acids. The CDR3 loop reads CASRTGGSYEQYF. CDR3 DNA sequence: TGTGCCAGCAGGACGGGGGGGTCCTACGAGCAGTACTTC.

J is TRBJ2-3 and V is TRBV5-1; D is tentatively TRBD1 or TRBD2 (5 bases each). With 4 bases removed from V and 2 bases from J, the gap between germline ends came to 20 bases. Germline CDR1 reads SGHRS; CDR2 reads YFSETQ. CDR3 length: 17 amino acids. The CDR3 here is CASSEDGGPGPTDTQYF. The CDR3 coding sequence is TGCGCCAGCAGCGAAGACGGCGGGCCAGGGCCCACAGATACGCAGTATTTT.

In this sample, this clone turned up a few times. The genes are TRBV7-2 and TRBJ2-7; TRBD2 agrees at 13 bases. The CDR3 extends over 17 amino acids. Germline V lookup: CDR1 SGHTA, CDR2 FQGNSA. Trimming removed 1 base from V and 4 bases from J; junction bases left unmatched: 7. CDR3 region: CASSLELGLAGVYEQYF. CDR3 sequence (DNA): TGTGCCAGCAGCTTAGAATTAGGACTAGCGGGAGTGTACGAGCAGTACTTC.

The chain is built from TRBV10-3 and TRBJ2-1; D perhaps matches TRBD1 (6 bases). CDR3 size: 13 residues. CDR1 and CDR2 (germline): ENHRY, SYGVKD. Trimming took 7 bases from V and 7 from J, leaving 14 bases between them. The CDR3 DNA sequence: TGTGCCATCAACCCTTCGACAGGAAATGAGCAGTTCTTC. Protein product: CAINPSTGNEQFF.

This clone has just one count. The CDR3 loop is CASRPGLAQYNEQFF. The CDR3 DNA reads as TGTGCCAGCAGGCCGGGACTAGCGCAATACAATGAGCAGTTCTTC. The chain employs TRBV7-2 and TRBJ2-1, with 10 positions matching TRBD2. Germline values: CDR1 SGHTA, CDR2 FQGNSA. After removal of 6 bases from V and 4 bases from J, the junction contained 6 bases not matched to a gene. The CDR3 length is 15 residues. The variable domain in full, completed from reference TRBV7-2 and TRBJ2-1, reads GAGVSQSPSNKVTEKGKDVELRCDPISGHTALYWYRQSLGQGLEFLIYFQGNSAPDKSGLPSDRFSAERTGGSVSTLTIQRTQQEDSAVYLCASRPGLAQYNEQFFGPGTRLTVL.

The chain combines TRBV7-9 with TRBJ2-5; 14 nucleotides align to TRBD2. The assigned J gene may be wrong: the sequence end matches TRBJ2-7 better. In germline, CDR1 is SEHNR, CDR2 FQNEAQ (reference sequence). This CDR3 is built from 16 residues. As DNA, the CDR3 is TGTGCCAGCAGCCCCCCCAGCGGACTAGCGGGGGGCGAGCAGTACTTC. This encodes CASSPPSGLAGGEQYF.

V usage is TRBV10-1 and J usage is TRBJ1-1; D is perhaps TRBD1 (5 bases). Germline-derived CDR1 and CDR2 are WNHNN and SYGVQD (reference sequence). The germline V and J ends were trimmed by 6 bases and 0 bases, with 11 bases remaining between them. The CDR3 spans 14 residues. In nucleotides, the CDR3 is TGCGCCAGCAGCCGGGGACCGGTGAACACTGAAGCTTTCTTT. It is translated as CASSRGPVNTEAFF.

About this clone: Other nucleotide sequences from this sample produce the same CDR3. This chain connects TRBV29-1 to TRBJ1-5, with TRBD1 matching over 8 bases. With 3 bases clipped from V and 7 bases from J, the junction kept 5 bases outside the gene matches. Germline CDR1 and CDR2: SQVTM and ANQGSEA. The CDR3 is made up of 13 amino acids. DNA of the CDR3: TGCAGCGTTGAGACAGGGGTAGGGCAGCCCCAGCATTTT. Translating gives CSVETGVGQPQHF.

V usage is TRBV14 and J usage is TRBJ2-7, with D possibly being TRBD1 (6 bases). This CDR3 is 16 amino acids long. Germline CDR1 SGHDN, CDR2 FVKESK. The germline V and J ends were trimmed by 0 bases and 2 bases, with 14 bases remaining between them. In nucleotides, the CDR3 is TGTGCCAGCAGCCAAGAAATGGGGGCAGGGGCCTACGAGCAGTACTTC. Translated: CASSQEMGAGAYEQYF.

V gene TRBV6-5 combines with J gene TRBJ2-6, with D possibly TRBD1 on 6 matching bases. The V end was cut by 4 bases, the J end by 1 base, with 8 bases between. Germline CDR1 is MNHEY and CDR2 is SVGAGI. This CDR3 comprises 15 residues. CDR3 coding DNA: TGTGCCAGCAGTTTCACAGGGTCTGGGGCCAACGTCCTGACTTTC. Translation gives CASSFTGSGANVLTF.

The genes are TRBV5-1 and TRBJ1-3; 7 bases map to TRBD1. V trimming: 5 bases; J trimming: 2 bases; junction bases outside the gene matches: 22. Germline CDR1 is SGHRS and CDR2 is YFSETQ. The CDR3 is made up of 20 amino acids. The CDR3 here is CASRLRWDSRGGVPGNTIYF. The CDR3, as DNA: TGCGCCAGCAGATTGAGGTGGGACAGCCGGGGAGGGGTCCCTGGAAACACCATATATTTT.

The rearrangement uses TRBV7-6 and TRBJ1-1; possibly TRBD1 for D (6 bases). This CDR3 region has 13 residues. Germline values: CDR1 SGHVS, CDR2 FNYEAQ. V lost 5 bases to trimming and J lost 8 bases, with 15 bases between them. Here the CDR3 reads CASSPGRGGEAFF. CDR3 sequence (DNA): TGTGCCAGCAGCCCCGGACGAGGGGGGGAAGCTTTCTTT.

The CDR3 nucleotides are TGTGCCAGCAGCTTAGACCTAACTTGGTTGAACATTCAGTACTTC. As protein: CASSLDLTWLNIQYF. The chain uses TRBV7-9 and TRBJ2-4, with no clear D. V was trimmed by 1 base and J by 7 bases, leaving 14 bases between them. The germline gives CDR1 SEHNR, CDR2 FQNEAQ (reference sequence). This CDR3 is 15 amino acids long.

The rearrangement links TRBV10-3 to TRBJ2-7; 10 bases line up with TRBD2. V gave up 2 bases and J gave up 2 bases; unmatched junction bases: 3. From germline, CDR1 is ENHRY and CDR2 SYGVKD. There are 15 residues in the CDR3. The CDR3: CAISEATSGTYEQYF. CDR3 coding DNA: TGTGCCATCAGTGAGGCTACTAGCGGGACCTACGAGCAGTACTTC.

The rearrangement links TRBV5-4 to TRBJ1-3; D call uncertain. Trimming cost V 7 bases and J 1 base, with 9 bases left between them. Germline V gives CDR1 SGHNT, CDR2 YYREEE (reference sequence). The CDR3 has 13 amino acids. CDR3 DNA sequence: TGTGCCAGCCATGGGGTATCTGGAAACACCATATATTTT. This codes for CASHGVSGNTIYF.

The chain is built from TRBV7-8 and TRBJ2-7; 10 nucleotides align to TRBD1. There are 16 residues in the CDR3. Trimming removed 5 bases from V and 1 base from J; junction bases left unmatched: 8. Germline loops: CDR1 SGHVS, CDR2 FQNEAQ. This chain's CDR3 is CASSPGTGENSYEQYF. CDR3 in DNA: TGTGCCAGCAGCCCTGGGACAGGGGAAAATTCCTACGAGCAGTACTTC. Full variable domain (remainder filled in from reference TRBV7-8 and TRBJ2-7): GAGVSQSPRYKVAKRGQDVALRCDPISGHVSLFWYQQALGQGPEFLTYFQNEAQLDKSGLPSDRFFAERPEGSVSTLKIQRTQQEDSAVYLCASSPGTGENSYEQYFGPGTRLTVT.